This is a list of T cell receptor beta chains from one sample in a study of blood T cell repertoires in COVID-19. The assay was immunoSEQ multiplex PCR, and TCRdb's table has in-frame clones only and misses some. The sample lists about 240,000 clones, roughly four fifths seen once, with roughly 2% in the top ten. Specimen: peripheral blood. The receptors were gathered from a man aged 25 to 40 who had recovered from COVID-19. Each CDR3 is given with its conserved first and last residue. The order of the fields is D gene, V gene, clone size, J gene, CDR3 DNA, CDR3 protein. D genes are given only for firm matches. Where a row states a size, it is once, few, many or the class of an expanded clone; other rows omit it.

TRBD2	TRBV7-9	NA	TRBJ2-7	TGTGCCAGCAGCTCCTCCGGGACTAGCGGGGGTAAGGCCCACGAGCAGTACTTC	CASSSSGTSGGKAHEQYF
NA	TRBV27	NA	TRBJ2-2	TGTGCCAGCAGCGACACCGGGGAGCTGTTTTTT	CASSDTGELFF
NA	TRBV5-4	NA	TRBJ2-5	TGTGCCAGCAGCTCGGACAGAAAGACCCAGTACTTC	CASSSDRKTQYF
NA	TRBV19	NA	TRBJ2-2	TGTGCCAGTAGTGCCCCATGGCGGGGAGCGAACACCGGGGAGCTGTTTTTT	CASSAPWRGANTGELFF
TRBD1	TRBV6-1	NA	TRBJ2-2	TGTGCCAGCAGTGAAGGGACAGGGGGCGTTTCCGGGGAGCTGTTTTTT	CASSEGTGGVSGELFF
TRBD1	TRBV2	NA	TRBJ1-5	TGTGCCAGCAGGGGGACAGGGGTCCTAGGTGGCAGCAATCAGCCCCAGCATTTT	CASRGTGVLGGSNQPQHF
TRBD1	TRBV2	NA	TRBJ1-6	TGTGCCAGCTTGGGACAGACGTATAATTCACCCCTCCACTTT	CASLGQTYNSPLHF
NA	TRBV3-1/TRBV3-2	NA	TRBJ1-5	TGTGCCAGCAGCCAAGATTTAGGGGTTATGGAGCCCCAGCATTTT	CASSQDLGVMEPQHF
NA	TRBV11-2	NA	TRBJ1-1	TGTGCCAGCAGCGATCTTCTGGGGGGGCGGGGCACTGAAGCTTTCTTT	CASSDLLGGRGTEAFF
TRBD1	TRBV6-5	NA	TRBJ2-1	TGTGCCAGCAGTCTGCCGGGACAGACCTACAATGAGCAGTTCTTC	CASSLPGQTYNEQFF
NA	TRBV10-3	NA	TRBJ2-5	TGTGCCAGCGCAATCGGGGACACAAAAGAGACCCAGTACTTC	CASAIGDTKETQYF
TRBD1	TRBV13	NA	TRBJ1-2	TGTGCCAGCAGCTTCGGCGGAAGGACAGGGGGATATGGCTACACCTTC	CASSFGGRTGGYGYTF
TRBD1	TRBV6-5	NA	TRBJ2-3	TGTGCCAGCAGTTACGACAGGGCCACAGATACGCAGTATTTT	CASSYDRATDTQYF
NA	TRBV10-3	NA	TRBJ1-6	TGTGCCGTGGGGGAGGTGGATTCACCCCTCCACTTT	CAVGEVDSPLHF
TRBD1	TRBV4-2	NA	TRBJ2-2	TGTGCCAGCACCGGGACAGGGAACACCGGGGAGCTGTTTTTT	CASTGTGNTGELFF
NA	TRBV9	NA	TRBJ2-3	TGTGCCAGCAGCACTCAATTAGGGGGCACAGATACGCAGTATTTT	CASSTQLGGTDTQYF
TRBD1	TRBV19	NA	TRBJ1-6	TGTGCCAGTAGTTTCAGGGGGCGCGGCTCCTATAATTCACCCCTCCACTTT	CASSFRGRGSYNSPLHF
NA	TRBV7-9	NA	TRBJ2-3	TGTGCCAGCAGTTCACACCAGAGGGGGGGGCCTGGGGATACGCAGTATTTT	CASSSHQRGGPGDTQYF
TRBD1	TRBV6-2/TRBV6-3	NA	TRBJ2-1	TGTGCCAGCAGTAGTCGAGGGGGCGGGTTCTTC	CASSSRGGGFF
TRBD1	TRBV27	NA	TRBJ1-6	TGTGCCAGCAGTTTAGACAGGGTTGCACCCCTCCACTTT	CASSLDRVAPLHF
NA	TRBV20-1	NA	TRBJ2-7	TGCAGTGCTAGTGACGGGGGCGAGCAGTACTTC	CSASDGGEQYF
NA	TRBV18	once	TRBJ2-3	TGTGCCAGCTCACCACCGACGGGGGATACGCAGTATTTT	CASSPPTGDTQYF
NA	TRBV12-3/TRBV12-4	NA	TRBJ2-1	TGTGCCAGCAGCAGGACAGAGGGCAATGAGCAGTTCTTC	CASSRTEGNEQFF
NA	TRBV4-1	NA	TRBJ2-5	TGCGCCAGCAGCCTGGAGGGGAGCCCAGAGACCCAGTACTTC	CASSLEGSPETQYF
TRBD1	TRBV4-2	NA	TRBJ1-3	TGTGCCAGCAGCCAAGGAGTTGGGACAGGGGCCTACTCTGGAAACACCATATATTTT	CASSQGVGTGAYSGNTIYF
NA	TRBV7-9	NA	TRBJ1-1	TGTGCCAGCAGCAGCGGGGGCACTGAAGCTTTCTTT	CASSSGGTEAFF
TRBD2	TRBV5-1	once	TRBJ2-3	TGCGCCAGCAGCTACCTTAGCGGGGGGGACCCAGATACGCAGTATTTT	CASSYLSGGDPDTQYF
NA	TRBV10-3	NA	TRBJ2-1	TGTGCCTCAATCGGGACTCCCTCTCGCAATGAGCAGTTCTTC	CASIGTPSRNEQFF
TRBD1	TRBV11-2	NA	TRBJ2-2	TGTGCCAGCAGCGTCGACAGGGGACAAACCGGGGAGCTGTTTTTT	CASSVDRGQTGELFF
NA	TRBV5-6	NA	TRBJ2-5	TGTGCCAGCAGAGTGATGACAGGCCTCCAAGAGACCCAGTACTTC	CASRVMTGLQETQYF
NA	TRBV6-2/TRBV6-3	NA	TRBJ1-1	TGTGCCAGCAGTTATCAACCTCCGAAAAGAAGGAGAAGAACTGAAGCTTTCTTT	CASSYQPPKRRRRTEAFF
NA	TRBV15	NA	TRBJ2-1	TGCGCGGCGGGGGCGTACAATGAGCAGTTCTTC	CAAGAYNEQFF
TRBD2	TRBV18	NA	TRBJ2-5	TGTGCCAGCTCACTCGGGACTAGCGTTCCCCCCACGGACTTC	CASSLGTSVPPTDF
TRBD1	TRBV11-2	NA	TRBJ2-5	TGTGCCAGCAGCTCGGGACAGCAAGAGACCCAGTACTTC	CASSSGQQETQYF
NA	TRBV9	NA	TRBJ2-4	TGTGCCAGCAGCGTAGATGCAAGGACAACGGAGAACATTCAGTACTTC	CASSVDARTTENIQYF
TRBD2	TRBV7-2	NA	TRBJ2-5	TGTGCCAGCAGCGGCGGTGAGCTCCGACTAGCGGGGGTCCAAGAGACCCAGTACTTC	CASSGGELRLAGVQETQYF
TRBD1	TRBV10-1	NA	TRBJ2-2	TGCGCCAGCAGTGAAGGGGGCACTACCACCGGGGAGCTGTTTTTT	CASSEGGTTTGELFF